Below, 18 T cell receptor beta chains from the same sample are listed, as sequenced in a study of CXCR3-negative and CXCR3-positive naive CD8 T cells. With UMI labels, 5' RACE was used to prepare the TRB cDNA libraries. Each CDR3 protein gets one entry in TCRdb, which reprocessed the 5' RACE reads and gives no DNA. This listing includes approximately 140,000 distinct CDR3 sequences. For these TCRs, the target antigens are not known. Study results and limitations: More hydrophobic TRB CDR3s were found in CXCR3-positive naive cells than in CXCR3-negative naive cells.

The sample comprised naive CXCR3+ CD8+ T cells from blood. Described subset: CD45RO-CCR7+CD27+CD95- naive CD8+ T cells expressing CXCR3 (TNR3+). The receptor source for this set is a human donor in good health. Some clones in this sample may be carry-over from other donors' samples.

Here the CDR3 reads CATLGLFNGYGYTF. V and J are TRBV19 and TRBJ1-2. In germline, CDR1 is LNHDA, CDR2 SQIVND (reference sequence). The CDR3 has 14 amino acids.

V and J are TRBV5-1 and TRBJ2-1; absent DNA, TCRdb's TRBD2 call cannot be checked. CDR3 length: 15 residues. Germline loops: CDR1 SGHRS, CDR2 YFSETQ. This chain's CDR3 is CASSLWLAGGLEQFF.

J is TRBJ2-2 and V is TRBV10-3; TCRdb returns TRBD2, unconfirmable since there is no DNA. The CDR3 totals 14 residues. CDR1 and CDR2 (germline): ENHRY, SYGVKD. The CDR3 loop is CAISEATSGGELFF.

The chain links TRBV13 to TRBJ2-1; lacking DNA, the TRBD2 call made by TCRdb goes unchecked. CDR1 and CDR2 (germline): PRHDT, FYEKMQ (reference sequence). This CDR3 has 17 residues. CDR3 sequence: CASSLNVAGGQNNEQFF.

The V call is TRBV10-3, the J call TRBJ2-5; TCRdb's D call, TRBD2, is unchecked because there is no DNA. The CDR3 loop spans 16 amino acids. Germline loops: CDR1 ENHRY, CDR2 SYGVKD. CDR3 sequence: CATGTGTRGLQETQYF.

The chain combines TRBV7-2 with TRBJ2-5; TCRdb gives TRBD2 as the D gene, but with no DNA this cannot be confirmed. Looked up from germline, CDR1 is SGHTA and CDR2 is FQGNSA. The CDR3 covers 15 residues. The CDR3 loop is CASSPHLGLGETQYF.

The chain carries TRBV7-9 and TRBJ1-1. CDR3 size: 12 residues. In germline, CDR1 is SEHNR, CDR2 FQNEAQ (reference sequence). This CDR3 is CASSFLSAEAFF.

V gene TRBV12-3 or TRBV12-4 combines with J gene TRBJ2-7; the TCRdb call, TRBD1, lacks DNA for checking. This CDR3 comprises 12 residues. The CDR3 region is CASRSDRGEQYF.

This chain connects TRBV29-1 to TRBJ1-1; TCRdb proposes TRBD1, but this gene call is untestable without DNA. There are 13 residues in the CDR3. Germline V CDR1 and CDR2: SQVTM, ANQGSEA. CDR3 in amino acids: CSVPTGLNTEAFF.

The gene calls are TRBV9 and TRBJ1-1. This CDR3 contains 14 residues. CDR1 SGDLS and CDR2 YYNGEE come from the germline V gene. The CDR3: CASSVVQTNTEAFF.

This chain connects TRBV20-1 to TRBJ1-2. The CDR3 has 13 residues. Germline V CDR1 and CDR2: DFQATT, SNEGSKA (reference sequence). CDR3: CSARGDTNYGYTF.

The J gene is TRBJ2-3, the V gene TRBV7-6; TCRdb selects TRBD2, and the lack of DNA leaves this call unchecked. In germline, CDR1 is SGHVS, CDR2 FNYEAQ. This CDR3 is built from 16 residues. The CDR3 loop is CASSSGTSGVTDTQYF.

This rearrangement joins TRBV7-3 to TRBJ1-1; TCRdb names TRBD1, which stays unverified in the absence of DNA. Germline V lookup: CDR1 SGHTA, CDR2 FQGTGA. The CDR3 has 15 residues. CDR3: CASSPGPGFSSEAFF.

The chain links TRBV7-9 to TRBJ2-7; TCRdb's D call of TRBD1 is untestable without DNA. This CDR3 is 12 amino acids long. CDR1 and CDR2 (germline): SEHNR, FQNEAQ (reference sequence). The CDR3 here is CASSLRGPEQYF.

The genes are TRBV19 and TRBJ2-1; TCRdb proposes TRBD2, but this gene call is untestable without DNA. The CDR3 has 15 amino acids. CDR1 LNHDA and CDR2 SQIVND come from the germline V gene (reference sequence). CDR3 residues: CASSIVLVTYNEQFF.

V usage is TRBV2 and J usage is TRBJ1-2. This CDR3 comprises 11 residues. The germline V gene encodes CDR1 SNHLY and CDR2 FYNNEI. The CDR3 is CASRDWPGYTF.

This rearrangement joins TRBV29-1 to TRBJ2-7; absent DNA, TCRdb's TRBD1 call cannot be checked. Germline V lookup: CDR1 SQVTM, CDR2 ANQGSEA. The CDR3 totals 12 residues. CDR3 residues: CSVILAGGEQYF.

The chain joins TRBV28 to TRBJ2-1. CDR1 is MDHEN and CDR2 is SYDVKM in the germline V gene. The CDR3 has 15 amino acids. CDR3 region: CASSPDRVSYNEQFF.